This is a list of T cell receptor beta chains from one sample in a study of T-cell memory formation after mild COVID-19. TCRdb called the 5' RACE reads again in MiXCR, with one record for every CDR3 protein. The top ten clones hold 20% to 25% of a sample with about 300,000 distinct CDR3 sequences, roughly a fifth of them seen once. Material for sequencing was PBMCs or a T cell subset sorted from them (not recorded which). The source is a man younger than 35 who had mild COVID-19 (a few samples of this study predate the infection). Cell type and time point are not known. Both conserved end residues are part of each CDR3. A D gene is named only where the DNA matches it firmly. Expanded clones are given a class, and other clones once, few, many or no size at all.

TRBJ1-1	.	TRBV12-3/TRBV12-4	.	TGTGCCAGCAGTCCTCAGACAGCCCTTTCGGGTGAAGCTTTCTTT	CASSPQTALSGEAFF
TRBJ2-5	TRBD1	TRBV4-1	few	TGCGCCAGCAGCCGCGAGGACAGGGGGTACCAAGAGACCCAGTACTTC	CASSREDRGYQETQYF
TRBJ1-2	.	TRBV5-1	.	TGCGCCAGCAGCCCGACCAATATTCGGGGGAACTATGGCTACACCTTC	CASSPTNIRGNYGYTF
TRBJ1-2	TRBD1	TRBV7-8	.	TGTGCCAGCAGCAGTGACCGCAGACAGGGACGCTACACCTTC	CASSSDRRQGRYTF
TRBJ2-3	TRBD2	TRBV7-9	.	TGTGCCAGCAGCCCCAGAGCGGGGGCCCCAGTTATGCAGTATTTT	CASSPRAGAPVMQYF
TRBJ1-4	TRBD1	TRBV29-1	.	TGCAGCGTCGGCAGGACAGGGGGCGCTAATGAAAAACTGTTTTTT	CSVGRTGGANEKLFF
TRBJ1-2	.	TRBV5-1	many	TGCGCCAGCAGCTTGGCGGGGCGTTTCACCCCCTTTGGCTACACCTTC	CASSLAGRFTPFGYTF
TRBJ2-3	.	TRBV19	.	TGTGCCAGTAGTATCGGCAGGGTACGGGATACGCAGTATTTT	CASSIGRVRDTQYF
TRBJ2-5	.	TRBV15	.	TGTGCCACCAGTCAAGAGGTGGAGACCCAGTACTTC	CATSQEVETQYF
TRBJ1-1	.	TRBV18	.	TGTGCCAGCTCACCAGAAGGGAGCTACCTCACTGAAGCTTTCTTT	CASSPEGSYLTEAFF
TRBJ1-5	TRBD1	TRBV10-3	.	TGTGCCATCAGCCCTGACAGGGATCAGCCCCAGCATTTT	CAISPDRDQPQHF
TRBJ2-1	.	TRBV7-2	few	TGTGCCAGCAGCCGTACTCTAGGTCACAATGAGCAGTTCTTC	CASSRTLGHNEQFF
TRBJ2-1	.	TRBV15	.	TGTGCCACCAGCAGACCAGAGGTAACGGGTGAGCAGTTCTTC	CATSRPEVTGEQFF
TRBJ2-7	.	TRBV20-1	few	TGCAGTGCTCGATGGACAGCTACGGAGCAGTACTTC	CSARWTATEQYF
TRBJ2-6	.	TRBV7-6	.	TGTGCCAGCAGCTTACGTCGGGGGGCGACCTCTGGGGCCAACGTCCTGACTTTC	CASSLRRGATSGANVLTF
TRBJ2-3	.	TRBV20-1	.	TGCAGTGCTGGCGGGACAGCCACCCTAGATACGCAGTATTTT	CSAGGTATLDTQYF
TRBJ2-2	TRBD2	TRBV7-3	few	TGTGCCAGCAGCGTTCGCGGGGGGGCCGGCGGGGAGCTGTTTTTT	CASSVRGGAGGELFF
TRBJ1-6	.	TRBV27	.	TGTGCGAGGGGCAGGAACTATAATTCACCCCTCCACTTT	CARGRNYNSPLHF
TRBJ2-7	TRBD2	TRBV4-3	.	TGCGCCAGCAGCCAAGAACGGGGGGACCCTGCCTACGAGCAGTACTTC	CASSQERGDPAYEQYF
TRBJ2-7	.	TRBV7-8	.	TGTGCCAGCAGCTTAGTGGGATCCCACTACGAGCAGTACTTC	CASSLVGSHYEQYF
TRBJ2-3	.	TRBV7-2	.	TGTGCCAGCAGCTGGATCCCGGGGAGAGTAACAGATACGCAGTATTTT	CASSWIPGRVTDTQYF
TRBJ2-7	TRBD2	TRBV2	few	TGTGCCAGCAGTGAAAGCGGGATGCGGGGGCAGTACTTC	CASSESGMRGQYF
TRBJ2-5	TRBD2	TRBV7-2	few	TGTGCCAGCAGCCTTCCGACTAGCGGGGTAGAGACCCAGTACTTC	CASSLPTSGVETQYF
TRBJ1-2	.	TRBV28	many	TGTGCCAGCTCGATCAGCTTTTATGGCTACACCTTC	CASSISFYGYTF
TRBJ1-2	TRBD1	TRBV6-2/TRBV6-3	few	TGTGCCAGCAGTTACCCCTCGGGACAGAACTATGGCTACACCTTC	CASSYPSGQNYGYTF
TRBJ2-1	TRBD2	TRBV12-3/TRBV12-4	.	TGTGCCAGCAGTTTATGGCGGGGGGCAAATGAGCAGTTCTTC	CASSLWRGANEQFF
TRBJ1-5	.	TRBV7-2	.	TGTGCCAGCAGCTTATTCCAGAATCAGCCCCAGCATTTT	CASSLFQNQPQHF
TRBJ2-3	.	TRBV28	few	TGTGCCAGCACAGGGTTCACAGATACGCAGTATTTT	CASTGFTDTQYF
TRBJ2-1	TRBD2	TRBV10-3	.	TGTGCCATCACCGGGACTAACAACAATGAGCAGTTCTTC	CAITGTNNNEQFF
TRBJ1-4	.	TRBV6-6	few	TGTGCCAGCAGTTACTCCGTGGAAAACTATTGGCGACTGTTTTTT	CASSYSVENYWRLFF
TRBJ2-7	.	TRBV6-1	.	TGTGCCAGCAGCGATCAGGGCCCGGGGGACGAGCAGTACTTC	CASSDQGPGDEQYF
TRBJ1-1	.	TRBV6-5	few	TGTGCCAGCAGGGAGCCCTCACTGAGATTTGAAGCTTTCTTT	CASREPSLRFEAFF
TRBJ2-6	.	TRBV5-4	.	TGTGCCAGCAGCTTGGCCCGGGGGGCCAACGTCCTGACTTTC	CASSLARGANVLTF
TRBJ2-1	.	TRBV7-9	few	TGTGCCAGCAGCCGTTTGCCGGGACACTTCTTC	CASSRLPGHFF
TRBJ2-1	TRBD2	TRBV18	.	TGTGCCAGCTCACCCTCACGGACTAGCGGGGGTCTCCACAATGAGCAGTTCTTC	CASSPSRTSGGLHNEQFF
TRBJ2-1	TRBD2	TRBV5-1	.	TGCGCCAGCAGCTTGGCTAGCGGGGGGTCTGGTGAGCAGTTCTTC	CASSLASGGSGEQFF
TRBJ1-5	.	TRBV6-5	few	TGTGCCAGCAGTTACTCAACCGAATATCAGCCCCAGCATTTT	CASSYSTEYQPQHF
TRBJ1-2	.	TRBV18	few	TGTGCCAGCTCACCACCGGCGACCCCGGTGGCCTACACCTTC	CASSPPATPVAYTF
TRBJ2-6	.	TRBV6-2/TRBV6-3	once	TGTGCCAGCAGAAGTACGGGCTCCGGGGCCAACGTCCTGACTTTC	CASRSTGSGANVLTF
TRBJ2-3	TRBD2	TRBV6-4	medium-sized	TGTGCCAGCAGTGACGGACTAGCTAGCACAGATACGCAGTATTTT	CASSDGLASTDTQYF
TRBJ2-5	TRBD2	TRBV7-2	.	TGTGCCAGCAGCTCGACTAGCGGGGGGTATCAGACCCAGTACTTC	CASSSTSGGYQTQYF
TRBJ2-7	.	TRBV7-2	.	TGTGCCAGCAGCATAAACCAGGCCTACGAGCAGTACTTC	CASSINQAYEQYF
TRBJ2-1	TRBD1	TRBV12-3/TRBV12-4	.	TGTGCCAGCTTGGACAGGAGCTACAATGAGCAGTTCTTC	CASLDRSYNEQFF
TRBJ2-3	TRBD1	TRBV6-4	few	TGTGCCAGCAGCCGGACAGGGGAATCGGATACGCAGTATTTT	CASSRTGESDTQYF
TRBJ1-4	.	TRBV5-1	.	TGCGCCAGCAGCCCTGCCCCCAATGAAAAACTGTTTTTT	CASSPAPNEKLFF
TRBJ2-1	TRBD2	TRBV14	medium-sized	TGTGCCAGCAGCACGACTAGCGGGGGTAGTGGGAACAATGAGCAGTTCTTC	CASSTTSGGSGNNEQFF
TRBJ2-1	TRBD2	TRBV12-3/TRBV12-4	many	TGTGCCAGCAGTCTCAGCGGGGGGGGGGATGAGCAGTTCTTC	CASSLSGGGDEQFF